The 21 T cell receptor beta chains given below trace back to one sample, sequenced in a study of blood T cells in healthy people across ages. Next came a second PCR, run for about 6 to 12 cycles, which used a sample-barcoded 5' primer along with a J-beta primer mix. TCRdb processed the 5' RACE reads anew with MiXCR; each CDR3 protein has one entry. The sample lists about 840,000 distinct CDR3 sequences, 25% to 35% occurring once. These sequences were also reported in another study, on T cells of mothers and their children.

Sequences were obtained from blood. All receptors derive from a woman aged 40 to 49 in good health.

This chain links TRBV29-1 with TRBJ2-1; 9 bases map to TRBD2. The germline CDR1 and CDR2 sequences are SQVTM and ANQGSEA. This CDR3 contains 14 residues. This chain's CDR3 is CSSERGASYNEQFF. CDR3 nucleotides: TGCAGTTCAGAGCGGGGGGCCTCCTACAATGAGCAGTTCTTC.

This clonotype was observed at least ten times. V usage is TRBV4-1 and J usage is TRBJ2-7, with 7 bases matching TRBD1. Per germline, CDR1 MGHRA and CDR2 YSYEKL. The CDR3 sequence is 14 residues long. V shed 2 bases and J 6 bases; nucleotides not matched to a gene: 7. The CDR3 spells CASSQTGALLEQYF. The CDR3 coding sequence is TGCGCCAGCAGCCAAACAGGGGCTCTTCTCGAGCAGTACTTC.

This clonotype has more than one count but fewer than ten. This chain joins TRBV7-9 and TRBJ1-2, with a tentative D call TRBD1 (6 bases). The CDR3 totals 15 residues. Per the germline V gene, CDR1 is SEHNR and CDR2 is FQNEAQ (reference sequence). Deletions cut 0 bases from V and 0 bases from J, with 8 bases between. The CDR3 DNA follows: TGTGCCAGCAGCTTAGCGGGACACGCTAACTATGGCTACACCTTC. Protein: CASSLAGHANYGYTF.

This clonotype occurred a few times. A much larger clone is a single base away; this may be a read error. V and J are TRBV20-1 and TRBJ2-7; 8 bases are a match to TRBD2. The ends lost 2 bases at V and 6 bases at J; junction bases unmatched: 9. Germline V CDR1 and CDR2: DFQATT, SNEGSKA (reference sequence). The CDR3 covers 14 residues. CDR3 sequence: CSARLSGGLLEQYF. The CDR3 DNA is TGCAGTGCTAGATTGAGCGGGGGCCTGCTCGAGCAGTACTTC.

The chain joins TRBV28 to TRBJ1-2; 9 bases are shared with TRBD1. This CDR3 is 15 amino acids long. Germline trimming cut 5 bases from V and 2 bases from J; bases unmatched to any gene: 6. CDR1 is MDHEN and CDR2 is SYDVKM in the germline V gene. In DNA form, the CDR3 reads TGTGCCAGCAGTACCTCCGGGACAGGGAACTATGGCTACACCTTC. Encoded protein: CASSTSGTGNYGYTF.

Comments on this clonotype: One end of the junction does not line up with germline, which may come from a read error. The chain is built from TRBV6-2 or TRBV6-3 and TRBJ1-1, with a tentative D call TRBD1 (5 bases). This CDR3 comprises 12 residues. The V gene's germline CDR1 is MNHEY and CDR2 SVGEGT. The CDR3 sequence: CASSYVRDEAVF. The CDR3 nucleotides read TGTGCCAGCAGTTACGTCAGGGATGAAGCTGTCTTT.

This clonotype has ten or more counts. The chain uses TRBV10-2 and TRBJ2-3, with 11 bases aligning to TRBD2. Germline V gives CDR1 WSHSY, CDR2 SAAADI. V gave up 6 bases and J gave up 6 bases; unmatched junction bases: 8. This CDR3 comprises 15 residues. The CDR3 spells CASSLAGGRVDTQYF. The CDR3 region has the DNA TGCGCCAGCAGCCTAGCGGGGGGCCGGGTGGATACGCAGTATTTT.

The V call is TRBV20-1, the J call TRBJ2-1, with 13 bases lining up with TRBD2. With V trimmed by 3 bases and J by 6 bases, 8 bases remained unmatched. Per the germline V gene, CDR1 is DFQATT and CDR2 is SNEGSKA (reference sequence). The CDR3 loop spans 16 amino acids. The CDR3 loop reads CSARPTSGGNINEQFF. The CDR3 region has the DNA TGCAGTGCTAGGCCGACTAGCGGGGGGAATATCAATGAGCAGTTCTTC.

The rearrangement uses TRBV20-1 and TRBJ1-4; D might be TRBD1 (5 bases). Germline values: CDR1 DFQATT, CDR2 SNEGSKA (reference sequence). The V and J ends lost 6 bases and 7 bases respectively, with 12 bases between them. CDR3 length: 12 amino acids. DNA of the CDR3: TGCAGTGCCTGGTTGAGGGGTGAAAAACTGTTTTTT. Protein: CSAWLRGEKLFF.

This clonotype was counted many times. This rearrangement joins TRBV7-2 to TRBJ1-2, with D unresolved. CDR1 is SGHTA and CDR2 is FQGNSA in the germline V gene. V was clipped by 2 bases and J by 0 bases, with 16 bases between them. CDR3 size: 17 residues. The CDR3 coding sequence is TGTGCCAGCAGCTTACGTAGTATGACAACTGCTAACTATGGCTACACCTTC. Protein: CASSLRSMTTANYGYTF.

This clonotype was recorded only once. CDR3 nucleotide sequence: TGTGCCATCAGTGAGTCGAGTCGGGCGGCCACCAGAAGTAATACGCAGTATTTT. Amino acid sequence: CAISESSRAATRSNTQYF. The chain uses TRBV10-3 and TRBJ2-3; D not certain. From germline, CDR1 is ENHRY and CDR2 SYGVKD. This CDR3 spans 18 amino acids. Between the trimmed V and J ends, which lost 0 bases and 7 bases, there was a span of 23 bases.

This clonotype was recorded a few times. This chain uses TRBV6-5 with TRBJ1-2; D is unresolved. The length of the CDR3 is 12 residues. V was cut by 0 bases and J by 8 bases, with 7 bases left in between. The germline gives CDR1 MNHEY, CDR2 SVGAGI. CDR3 residues: CASSYSHGGYTF. The CDR3 DNA follows: TGTGCCAGCAGTTACTCCCACGGGGGCTACACCTTC.

This clonotype came up a few times. This chain connects TRBV5-1 to TRBJ1-2, with 9 nucleotides matching TRBD1. Trimming at V came to 4 bases and at J to 3 bases, leaving 19 bases not matched to a gene. CDR1 and CDR2 (germline): SGHRS, YFSETQ. The CDR3 loop spans 19 amino acids. The CDR3 bases are TGCGCCAGCAGCACCTCTGCAAAACGGGACAGGGAAACCTACTATGGCTACACCTTC. Protein sequence: CASSTSAKRDRETYYGYTF.

This clonotype was detected only a few times. The chain couples TRBV29-1 to TRBJ2-7; D is perhaps TRBD1 or TRBD2 (5 bases each). The DNA matches TRBJ2-5 better at its end, which makes the J call doubtful. Per the germline V gene, CDR1 is SQVTM and CDR2 is ANQGSEA. The CDR3 loop spans 14 amino acids. CDR3 residues: CSVGVLKGRETQYF. CDR3 sequence (DNA): TGCAGCGTGGGGGTCCTGAAGGGAAGAGAGACCCAGTACTTC.

A word on this clonotype: This may stem from a read error, because a much larger clone lies one nucleotide away. The rearrangement links TRBV6-6 to TRBJ1-2; maybe TRBD1 (5 bases). Germline CDR1 reads MNHNY; CDR2 reads SVGAGI (reference sequence). This CDR3 comprises 14 residues. The CDR3 sequence: CTSSYGGSNYGYTF. Here the CDR3 DNA reads TGTACCAGCAGTTACGGGGGATCCAACTATGGCTACACCTTC.

This rearrangement joins TRBV6-4 to TRBJ2-3; 9 positions match TRBD2. This CDR3 is 16 amino acids long. Germline V CDR1 and CDR2: MRHNA, SNTAGT. Germline trimming cut 0 bases from V and 2 bases from J; bases unmatched to any gene: 3. DNA of the CDR3: TGTGCCAGCAGTGACTCGACTAGCGGTTACACAGATACGCAGTATTTT. Translated, it gives CASSDSTSGYTDTQYF.

Only a few counts were recorded for this clonotype. CDR3 region: CASSQVESAEAFF. DNA of the CDR3: TGTGCCAGCAGCCAAGTAGAGTCCGCCGAAGCTTTCTTT. The chain is built from TRBV3-1 and TRBJ1-1; D unresolved. The CDR3 is 13 residues long. The germline CDR1 and CDR2 sequences are LGHDT and YNNKEL (reference sequence). Trimming took off 1 base at V and 8 bases at J, with 11 bases between the two ends.

This chain links TRBV7-2 with TRBJ2-1, with D tentatively TRBD2 (5 bases). V was clipped by 5 bases and J by 4 bases, with 15 bases between them. The CDR3 covers 15 residues. The germline CDR1 and CDR2 sequences are SGHTA and FQGNSA. In DNA form, the CDR3 reads TGTGCCAGCAGCCGTACCAGCGGTGAATACAATGAGCAGTTCTTC. As protein: CASSRTSGEYNEQFF.

This clonotype was seen only a few times. The rearrangement uses TRBV2 and TRBJ2-5; 9 bases map to TRBD2. From germline, CDR1 is SNHLY and CDR2 FYNNEI. The CDR3 consists of 16 residues. After removal of 2 bases from V and 5 bases from J, the junction contained 9 bases not matched to a gene. CDR3 coding DNA: TGTGCCAGCAGTGAAAAGGCGGGGGGGCTGGTTGAGACCCAGTACTTC. Translation: CASSEKAGGLVETQYF.

The CDR3: CASGQTVPGANVLTF. CDR3 coding DNA: TGTGCCAGCGGCCAGACGGTCCCTGGGGCCAACGTCCTGACTTTC. The V gene is TRBV7-2, the J gene TRBJ2-6; no clear D gene. This CDR3 comprises 15 residues. The germline V gene encodes CDR1 SGHTA and CDR2 FQGNSA. Trimming stripped 8 bases from V and 2 bases from J, with 13 bases between.

This clonotype was seen at least ten times. The chain employs TRBV5-1 and TRBJ1-2; tentatively, D is TRBD1 (6 bases). Looked up from germline, CDR1 is SGHRS and CDR2 is YFSETQ. V was pared by 4 bases and J by 2 bases, with 12 bases between. This CDR3 contains 14 residues. The chain's CDR3 is CASSMVQGNYGYTF. In DNA, the CDR3 is TGCGCCAGCAGCATGGTGCAGGGGAACTATGGCTACACCTTC. Filled out from reference TRBV5-1 and TRBJ1-2, the complete variable domain reads KAGVTQTPRYLIKTRGQQVTLSCSPISGHRSVSWYQQTPGQGLQFLFEYFSETQRNKGNFPGRFSGRQFSNSRSEMNVSTLELGDSALYLCASSMVQGNYGYTFGSGTRLTVV.